The 26 T cell receptor beta chains in this list originate from one sample, sequenced in a study of shared clonotypes between healthy human individuals. The assay was immunoSEQ multiplex PCR, and TCRdb's table has in-frame clones only and misses some. Of 550,000 to 700,000 clones in the sample, around 73% are singletons; the top ten hold around 1.8%. The specimen was memory CD4+ T cells sorted from blood. The subset was: CD45RA-negative fraction. Receptors were obtained from a woman in her 30s in good health.

Concerning this clone: Distinct nucleotide sequences in the sample also encode this CDR3. The V gene is TRBV9, the J gene TRBJ2-2, with 10 bases fitting TRBD2. The CDR3 has 15 residues. V lost 0 bases to trimming and J lost 6 bases; unmatched junction nucleotides: 2. CDR1 SGDLS and CDR2 YYNGEE come from the germline V gene. CDR3 sequence: CASSVGLAGAGELFF. The CDR3 bases are TGTGCCAGCAGCGTAGGCCTAGCGGGGGCCGGGGAGCTGTTTTTT.

This clone was counted only a few times. This chain joins TRBV7-2 and TRBJ2-3, with no clear D. Germline-derived CDR1 and CDR2 are SGHTA and FQGNSA. There are 15 residues in the CDR3. V was shortened by 5 bases and J by 4 bases, with 16 bases between the two germline ends. This CDR3 is CASSQIVVVPDTQYF. The CDR3 DNA sequence: TGTGCCAGCAGCCAGATAGTGGTTGTTCCAGATACGCAGTATTTT.

The chain links TRBV5-6 to TRBJ1-4, with D tentatively TRBD1 (5 bases). Trimming shortened V by 7 bases and J by 5 bases, and 18 bases separated the two germline ends. Germline CDR1 SGHDT, CDR2 YYEEEE. The CDR3 is 15 residues long. The DNA for the CDR3 is TGTGCCAGCGGGCAGGGTTTTGGGGGGAATGAAAAACTGTTTTTT. This codes for CASGQGFGGNEKLFF.

This clone came up a few times. The V call is TRBV10-1, the J call TRBJ2-2; either TRBD1 or TRBD2 may supply D (5 bases each). This CDR3 comprises 16 residues. CDR1 WNHNN and CDR2 SYGVQD come from the germline V gene (reference sequence). V was shortened by 0 bases and J by 0 bases, with 8 bases between the two germline ends. CDR3: CASSESGTTNTGELFF. In nucleotides, the CDR3 is TGCGCCAGCAGTGAGTCAGGGACGACGAACACCGGGGAGCTGTTTTTT.

The gene calls are TRBV7-6 and TRBJ2-1, with a tentative D call TRBD2 (6 bases). The CDR3 has 12 residues. V lost 5 bases to trimming and J lost 10 bases, with 12 bases between them. Germline values: CDR1 SGHVS, CDR2 FNYEAQ. CDR3 bases: TGTGCCAGCAGCCAGCTAGCGTTGGAGCAGTTCTTC. It encodes CASSQLALEQFF.

As regards this clone: Other DNA sequences from this sample encode an identical CDR3 as well. The CDR3 loop is CASSLWGDNEQFF. CDR3 sequence (DNA): TGTGCCAGCAGCTTATGGGGAGATAATGAGCAGTTCTTC. This chain links TRBV7-9 with TRBJ2-1; tentatively, D is TRBD2 (5 bases). The V end lost 2 bases, the J end lost 7 bases, and 9 bases lay between the germline ends. Per the germline V gene, CDR1 is SEHNR and CDR2 is FQNEAQ (reference sequence). The CDR3 length is 13 residues.

The rearrangement joins TRBV2 to TRBJ1-2; a weak D match, TRBD1 (5 bases). Germline V gene sequence: CDR1 SNHLY, CDR2 FYNNEI. The CDR3 totals 15 residues. The V end was cut by 3 bases, the J end by 4 bases, with 15 bases between. The CDR3 here is CASSDQGRPIYGYTF. CDR3 DNA sequence: TGTGCCAGCAGTGACCAGGGCAGGCCGATCTATGGCTACACCTTC.

The chain carries TRBV9 and TRBJ2-2; 10 bases agree with TRBD2. The CDR3 is made up of 17 amino acids. With V trimmed by 3 bases and J by 6 bases, 11 bases remained unmatched. Germline assignment: CDR1 SGDLS and CDR2 YYNGEE. DNA for the CDR3: TGTGCCAGCAGCGCTCAGCCTAGCGGGAGAGCTCCCGGGGAGCTGTTTTTT. As protein: CASSAQPSGRAPGELFF.

The chain is built from TRBV11-2 and TRBJ2-5; TRBD1 matches 7 bases. This CDR3 comprises 13 residues. Germline CDR1 SGHAT, CDR2 FQNNGV. The V and J ends lost 5 bases and 2 bases, in that order; junction bases with no gene match: 2. The CDR3 DNA sequence: TGTGCCAGCAGCATGGGACAGCAAGAGACCCAGTACTTC. Encoded protein: CASSMGQQETQYF.

J is TRBJ2-7 and V is TRBV5-1, with D unresolved. Trimming took off 0 bases at V and 3 bases at J, with 10 bases between the two ends. The germline CDR1 and CDR2 sequences are SGHRS and YFSETQ. CDR3 length: 14 amino acids. CDR3 amino acids: CASSLEETFYEQYF. The CDR3 DNA reads as TGCGCCAGCAGCTTGGAAGAAACGTTCTACGAGCAGTACTTC.

The CDR3 region is CASSDRGAGNQPQHF. The CDR3 DNA sequence: TGTGCCAGCAGTGATCGGGGGGCCGGCAATCAGCCCCAGCATTTT. This chain connects TRBV2 to TRBJ1-5; possible D gene TRBD1, 6 bases. V was pared by 3 bases and J by 2 bases, with 11 bases between. Per germline, CDR1 SNHLY and CDR2 FYNNEI. The CDR3 consists of 15 residues. The entire variable domain, with the rest obtained from reference TRBV2 and TRBJ1-5, is as follows: EPEVTQTPSHQVTQMGQEVILRCVPISNHLYFYWYRQILGQKVEFLVSFYNNEISEKSEIFDDQFSVERPDGSNFTLKIRSTKLEDSAMYFCASSDRGAGNQPQHFGDGTRLSIL.

This clone was observed a single time. This chain joins TRBV9 and TRBJ2-7, with TRBD2 identical over 10 bases. This CDR3 contains 15 residues. Germline CDR1 is SGDLS and CDR2 is YYNGEE. The ends lost 3 bases at V and 4 bases at J; junction bases unmatched: 7. The CDR3 region has the DNA TGTGCCAGCAGCGAAACCGGGACTAGCGATTACGAGCAGTACTTC. Translation: CASSETGTSDYEQYF.

The V call is TRBV6-6, the J call TRBJ1-4, with TRBD1 identical over 9 bases. The ends lost 6 bases at V and 6 bases at J; junction bases unmatched: 8. The CDR3 has 15 residues. Germline CDR1 is MNHNY and CDR2 is SVGAGI (reference sequence). The CDR3: CASSRDREGDEKLFF. DNA of the CDR3: TGTGCCAGCAGCCGGGACAGGGAAGGAGATGAAAAACTGTTTTTT.

This clone was picked up a small number of times. This sequence joins TRBV28 and TRBJ2-2; no reliable D call. The CDR3 runs to 12 residues. Germline V lookup: CDR1 MDHEN, CDR2 SYDVKM. V was cut by 9 bases and J by 4 bases, with 9 bases left in between. The CDR3 loop is CASIKSTGELFF. CDR3 in DNA: TGTGCCAGTATTAAGTCCACCGGGGAGCTGTTTTTT.

This clone was found once. The rearrangement uses TRBV28 and TRBJ2-1; TRBD2 is a possible D gene (5 bases). V was clipped by 6 bases and J by 9 bases, with 12 bases between them. This CDR3 is 12 amino acids long. Germline CDR1 reads MDHEN; CDR2 reads SYDVKM. The CDR3 sequence: CASSSLASEQFF. For the CDR3, the DNA is TGTGCCAGCAGCTCCCTAGCCAGTGAGCAGTTCTTC.

The CDR3 loop is CASSQGLGDIYEQYF. The DNA of the CDR3 is TGTGCCAGCAGCCAGGGACTAGGGGATATCTACGAGCAGTACTTC. The chain uses TRBV4-2 and TRBJ2-7, with 8 nucleotides matching TRBD2. The CDR3 is made up of 15 amino acids. Unmatched junction bases numbered 7, after V lost 3 bases and J lost 3 bases. CDR1 is LGHNA, CDR2 YNFKEQ, per germline.

The chain recombines TRBV7-2 with TRBJ2-7; D call uncertain. V was trimmed by 1 base and J by 6 bases, leaving 13 bases between them. This CDR3 is 14 amino acids long. Germline lookup yields CDR1 SGHTA and CDR2 FQGNSA. CDR3: CASSLGQPTGEQYF. The CDR3 DNA sequence: TGTGCCAGCAGCTTAGGGCAGCCTACGGGCGAGCAGTACTTC. Variable domain in full (rest from reference TRBV7-2 and TRBJ2-7): GAGVSQSPSNKVTEKGKDVELRCDPISGHTALYWYRQSLGQGLEFLIYFQGNSAPDKSGLPSDRFSAERTGGSVSTLTIQRTQQEDSAVYLCASSLGQPTGEQYFGPGTRLTVT.

The chain combines TRBV29-1 with TRBJ2-7; 9 nucleotides agree with TRBD2. The trim removed 5 bases at V and 3 bases at J, leaving 8 bases unmatched. Looked up from germline, CDR1 is SQVTM and CDR2 is ANQGSEA. The CDR3 is 14 amino acids. CDR3: CSVRSGSGSYEQYF. In DNA, the CDR3 is TGCAGCGTTCGAAGCGGTAGCGGGAGCTACGAGCAGTACTTC.

This clone was observed once. Sequence at one end of the junction differs from germline and may be a read error. The V gene is TRBV20-1, the J gene TRBJ2-3, with TRBD1 identical over 9 bases. Germline V gives CDR1 DFQATT, CDR2 SNEGSKA (reference sequence). The CDR3 sequence is 11 residues long. The CDR3 sequence is CSASSGTGKDF. The CDR3 bases are TGCAGTGCTTCTTCCGGGACAGGGAAAGATTTT.

This rearrangement joins TRBV5-1 to TRBJ2-4, with 10 positions matching TRBD2. V shed 0 bases and J 6 bases; nucleotides not matched to a gene: 9. CDR1 is SGHRS and CDR2 is YFSETQ in the germline V gene. The CDR3 has 17 residues. This CDR3 reads CASSLGLSAGGPNIQYF. CDR3 coding DNA: TGCGCCAGCAGCTTGGGACTGTCAGCGGGAGGGCCAAACATTCAGTACTTC.

The chain is built from TRBV15 and TRBJ1-5; D perhaps matches TRBD1 (6 bases). Trimming took 1 base from V and 7 from J, leaving 14 bases between them. The CDR3 has 15 amino acids. Germline V gene sequence: CDR1 LNHNV, CDR2 YYDKDF (reference sequence). For the CDR3, the DNA is TGTGCCACCAGCAGAGTTAAACAGGGTGGGCAGCCCCAGCATTTT. As protein: CATSRVKQGGQPQHF.

The genes are TRBV29-1 and TRBJ2-5; tentative D call: TRBD2 (6 bases). CDR3 length equals 11 residues. Trimming shortened V by 4 bases and J by 11 bases, and 14 bases separated the two germline ends. Germline CDR1 and CDR2: SQVTM and ANQGSEA. The CDR3, as DNA: TGCAGCGTTGTCCGAGGCGGGGAGCAGTACTTC. Its protein product is CSVVRGGEQYF. The entire variable domain, with the rest obtained from reference TRBV29-1 and TRBJ2-5, is as follows: SAVISQKPSRDICQRGTSLTIQCQVDSQVTMMFWYRQQPGQSLTLIATANQGSEATYESGFVIDKFPISRPNLTFSTLTVSNMSPEDSSIYLCSVVRGGEQYFGPGTRLLVL.

The chain couples TRBV30 to TRBJ2-7; D perhaps matches TRBD1 (6 bases). The CDR3 is 15 residues long. V dropped 4 bases and J dropped 6 bases, with 22 bases sitting between them. Germline V lookup: CDR1 GTSNPN, CDR2 SVGIG (reference sequence). The CDR3 reads CAWTDPLQGLFEQYF. The CDR3 DNA reads as TGTGCCTGGACTGACCCCCTCCAGGGGTTGTTCGAGCAGTACTTC.

The chain employs TRBV7-9 and TRBJ1-1; TRBD1 might be the D (6 bases). The CDR3 spans 14 residues. Trimming pared 6 bases from V and 2 bases from J, leaving 13 bases between. The germline CDR1 and CDR2 sequences are SEHNR and FQNEAQ (reference sequence). The CDR3, as DNA: TGTGCCAGCAGGCCGGGACAAATTAACACTGAAGCTTTCTTT. It encodes CASRPGQINTEAFF.

V is TRBV7-2 and J is TRBJ2-5, with D hard to call. CDR1 and CDR2 from the germline V gene are SGHTA and FQGNSA. Trimming cost V 1 base and J 1 base, with 10 bases left between them. This CDR3 is built from 15 residues. The CDR3 DNA sequence: TGTGCCAGCAGCTTAGATGTATCCAGCCAAGAGACCCAGTACTTC. Protein sequence: CASSLDVSSQETQYF.

In DNA form, the CDR3 reads TGTGCAACGCGGGGGCCGCCTATCTTTAACACCGGGGAGCTGTTTTTT. It yields the protein CATRGPPIFNTGELFF. The rearrangement uses TRBV19 and TRBJ2-2; TRBD2 might be the D (7 bases). Germline loops: CDR1 LNHDA, CDR2 SQIVND (reference sequence). The CDR3 extends over 16 amino acids.